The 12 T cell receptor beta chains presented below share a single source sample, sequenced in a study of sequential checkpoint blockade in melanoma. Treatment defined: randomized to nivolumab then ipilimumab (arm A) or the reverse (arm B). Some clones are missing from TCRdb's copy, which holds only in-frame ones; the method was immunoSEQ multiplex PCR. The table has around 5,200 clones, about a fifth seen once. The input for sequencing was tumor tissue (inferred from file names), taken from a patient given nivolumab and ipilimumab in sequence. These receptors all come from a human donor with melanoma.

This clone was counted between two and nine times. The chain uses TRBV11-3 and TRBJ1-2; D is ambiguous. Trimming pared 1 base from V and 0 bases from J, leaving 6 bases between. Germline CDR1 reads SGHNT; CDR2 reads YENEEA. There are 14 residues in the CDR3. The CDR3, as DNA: TGTGCCAGCAGCTTAGGCGAGTCTAACTATGGCTACACCTTC. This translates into CASSLGESNYGYTF.

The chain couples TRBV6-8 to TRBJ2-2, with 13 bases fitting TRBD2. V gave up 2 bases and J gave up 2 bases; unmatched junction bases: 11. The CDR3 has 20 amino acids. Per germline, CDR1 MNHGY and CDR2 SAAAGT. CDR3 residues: CASSYHRGLAGNINTGELFF. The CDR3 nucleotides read TGTGCCAGCAGTTACCACCGGGGACTAGCGGGGAATATCAACACCGGGGAGCTGTTTTTT.

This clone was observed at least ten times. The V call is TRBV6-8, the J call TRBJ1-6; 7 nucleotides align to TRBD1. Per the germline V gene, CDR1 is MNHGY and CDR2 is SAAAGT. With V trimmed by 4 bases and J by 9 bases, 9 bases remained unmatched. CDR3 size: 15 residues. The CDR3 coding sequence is TGTGCCAGCAGTTCCTACAGGGGAGAGAGTTCACCCCTCCACTTT. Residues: CASSSYRGESSPLHF.

CDR3 coding DNA: TGTGCCAGTAGTTTAACAGGGGGAGGCTACTATGGCTACACCTTC. Translated: CASSLTGGGYYGYTF. This chain connects TRBV19 to TRBJ1-2; 8 nucleotides align to TRBD1. The CDR3 covers 15 residues. The trim removed 5 bases at V and 3 bases at J, leaving 8 bases unmatched. Germline V gene data show CDR1 as LNHDA and CDR2 as SQIVND (reference sequence).

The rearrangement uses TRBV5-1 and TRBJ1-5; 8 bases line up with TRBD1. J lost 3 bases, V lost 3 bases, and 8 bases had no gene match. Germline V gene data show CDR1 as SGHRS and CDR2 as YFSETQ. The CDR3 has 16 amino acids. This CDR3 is CASSWGAGGNNQPQHF. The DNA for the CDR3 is TGCGCCAGCAGCTGGGGTGCAGGGGGCAACAATCAGCCCCAGCATTTT.

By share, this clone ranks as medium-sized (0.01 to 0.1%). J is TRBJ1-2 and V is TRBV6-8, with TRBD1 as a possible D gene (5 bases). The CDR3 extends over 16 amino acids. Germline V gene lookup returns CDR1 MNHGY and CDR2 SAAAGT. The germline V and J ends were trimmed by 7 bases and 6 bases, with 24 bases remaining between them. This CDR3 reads CASTTENLRGIHGYTF. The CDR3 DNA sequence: TGTGCCAGCACAACAGAGAATTTAAGGGGTATCCATGGCTACACCTTC.

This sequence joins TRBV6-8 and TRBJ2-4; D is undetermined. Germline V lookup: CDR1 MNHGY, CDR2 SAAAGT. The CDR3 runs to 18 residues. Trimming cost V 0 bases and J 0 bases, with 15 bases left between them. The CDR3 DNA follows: TGTGCCAGCAGTTACTCGAAATTCGGCACCGAAGCCAAAAACATTCAGTACTTC. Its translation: CASSYSKFGTEAKNIQYF.

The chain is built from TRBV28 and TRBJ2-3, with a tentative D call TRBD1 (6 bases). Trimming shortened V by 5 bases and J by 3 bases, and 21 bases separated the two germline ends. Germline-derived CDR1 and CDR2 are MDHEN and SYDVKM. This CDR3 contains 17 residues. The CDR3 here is CASSLEWGRVRTDTQYF. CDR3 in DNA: TGTGCCAGCAGTCTTGAGTGGGGGCGAGTACGGACAGATACGCAGTATTTT.

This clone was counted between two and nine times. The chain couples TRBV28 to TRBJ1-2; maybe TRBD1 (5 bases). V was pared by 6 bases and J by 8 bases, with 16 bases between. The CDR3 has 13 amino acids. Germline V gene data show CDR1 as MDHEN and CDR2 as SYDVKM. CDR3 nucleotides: TGTGCCAGCAGGCCCGGGACCGTTTACGGCTACACCTTC. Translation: CASRPGTVYGYTF.

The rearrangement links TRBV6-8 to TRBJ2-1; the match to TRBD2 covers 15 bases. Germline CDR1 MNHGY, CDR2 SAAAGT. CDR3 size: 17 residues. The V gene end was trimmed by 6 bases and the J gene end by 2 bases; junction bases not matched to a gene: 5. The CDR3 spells CASRPGLAGGTYNEQFF. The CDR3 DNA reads TGTGCCAGCAGGCCGGGACTAGCGGGGGGCACCTACAATGAGCAGTTCTTC.

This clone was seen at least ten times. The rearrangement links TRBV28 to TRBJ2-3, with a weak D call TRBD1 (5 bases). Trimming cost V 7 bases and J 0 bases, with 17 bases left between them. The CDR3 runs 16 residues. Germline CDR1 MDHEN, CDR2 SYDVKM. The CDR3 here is CASNQYPQGSTDTQYF. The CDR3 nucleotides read TGTGCCAGCAACCAATACCCCCAGGGAAGCACAGATACGCAGTATTTT.

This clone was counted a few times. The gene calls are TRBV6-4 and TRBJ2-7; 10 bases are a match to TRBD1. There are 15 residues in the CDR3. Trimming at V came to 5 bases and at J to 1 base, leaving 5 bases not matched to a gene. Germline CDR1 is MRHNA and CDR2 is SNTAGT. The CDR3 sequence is CASSFRDRGSYEQYF. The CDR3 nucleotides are TGTGCCAGCAGTTTCCGGGACAGGGGATCCTACGAGCAGTACTTC.